This T cell receptor (beta chain) originates from a study of cytomegalovirus exposure and HLA in healthy donors. Study as a whole: Approximately 85 million unique TCRs from HLA-typed donors made up an early data release. In terms of ancestry, the Caucasian-associated cluster contained roughly 81% of the approximately 400 genotyped donors. Study-wide results and limits: About 150 TCR beta chains were listed as cytomegalovirus-associated. Later analysis identified several of the most significant clusters that appeared linked to common viral pathogens.

On this clone: The target antigen is unknown.

The CDR3 has 14 residues. Germline CDR1 is SEHNR and CDR2 is FQNEAQ (reference sequence). V lost 7 bases to trimming and J lost 5 bases; unmatched junction nucleotides: 8. In the PCR, 60 Vbeta and 13 Jbeta primers were used. TCRdb's copy holds only in-frame clones and misses some; the assay was immunoSEQ multiplex PCR. The table records about 73,000 clones, 60% to 85% of them present only once. Material: PBMCs. The V and J genes are TRBV7-9 and TRBJ1-2, with TRBD1 matching over 9 bases. This TCR was recovered from a man aged 65 to 79 in good health and CMV-seronegative. CDR3 sequence (DNA): TGTGCCAGCACCCGACAGGGGGAAGGATATGGCTACACCTTC. Amino acid sequence: CASTRQGEGYGYTF.